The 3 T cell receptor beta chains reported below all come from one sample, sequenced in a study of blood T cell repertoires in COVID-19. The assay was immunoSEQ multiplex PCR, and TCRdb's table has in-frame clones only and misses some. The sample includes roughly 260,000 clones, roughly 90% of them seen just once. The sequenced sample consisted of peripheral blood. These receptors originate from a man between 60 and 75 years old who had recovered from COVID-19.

The CDR3 is CASSFGDSYKEKLFF. The DNA of the CDR3 is TGCGCCAGCAGCTTTGGGGACAGTTACAAGGAAAAACTGTTTTTT. The chain combines TRBV5-1 with TRBJ1-4, with 7 bases aligning to TRBD1. CDR3 size: 15 residues. The germline CDR1 and CDR2 sequences are SGHRS and YFSETQ. With V trimmed by 2 bases and J by 8 bases, 9 bases remained unmatched.

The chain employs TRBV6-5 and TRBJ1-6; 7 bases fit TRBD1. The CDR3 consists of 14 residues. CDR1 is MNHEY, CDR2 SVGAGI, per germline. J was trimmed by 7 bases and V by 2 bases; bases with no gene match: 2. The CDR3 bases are TGTGCCAGCAGTTACCGGGACAGAAATTCACCCCTCCACTTT. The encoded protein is CASSYRDRNSPLHF.

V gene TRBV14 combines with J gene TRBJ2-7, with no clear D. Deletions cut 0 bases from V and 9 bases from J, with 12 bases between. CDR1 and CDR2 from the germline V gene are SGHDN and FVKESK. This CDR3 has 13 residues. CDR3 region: CASSQDPGPRQYF. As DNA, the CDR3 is TGTGCCAGCAGCCAAGACCCGGGTCCAAGGCAGTACTTC.